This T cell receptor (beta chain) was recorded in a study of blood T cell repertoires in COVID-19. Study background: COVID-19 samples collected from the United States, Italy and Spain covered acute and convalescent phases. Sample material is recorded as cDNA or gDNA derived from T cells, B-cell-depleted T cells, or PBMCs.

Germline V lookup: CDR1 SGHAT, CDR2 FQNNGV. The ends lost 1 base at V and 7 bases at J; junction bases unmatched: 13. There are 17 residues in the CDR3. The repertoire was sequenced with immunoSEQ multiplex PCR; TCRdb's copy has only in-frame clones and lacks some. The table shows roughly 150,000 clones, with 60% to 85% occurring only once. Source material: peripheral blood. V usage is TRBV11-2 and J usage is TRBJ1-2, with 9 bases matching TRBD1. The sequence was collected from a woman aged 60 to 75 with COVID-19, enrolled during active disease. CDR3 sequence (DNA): TGTGCCAGCAGCTTAGGGGGGACAGGGATCAGCTATAGTGGCTACACCTTC. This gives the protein CASSLGGTGISYSGYTF.